The 3 T cell receptor beta chains reported below all come from one sample, sequenced in a study of blood T cell repertoires in COVID-19 (dated by TCRdb to 2020 to 2022). Libraries were constructed by the immunoSEQ multiplex PCR assay. What TCRdb holds here is the immuneACCESS table cut down to in-frame rearrangements. Part of the clones is not present; checked against another copy, under half of the missing clones reflect an unresolved V gene, and the others are unexplained. In this sample the table shows 250,000 to 350,000 clones, roughly 87% of which occur a single time. The ten largest clones represent less than 2.5% of the sample. Sequencing was performed on peripheral blood. These receptors originate from a man in his late teens or twenties with active or convalescent COVID-19.

V gene TRBV25-1 combines with J gene TRBJ1-6; TRBD1 matches at 8 bases. V trimming: 4 bases; J trimming: 7 bases; junction bases outside the gene matches: 6. CDR1 and CDR2 (germline): MGHDK, SYGVNS. The CDR3 runs to 15 residues. CDR3 loop: CASSARTGPNSPLHF. CDR3 sequence (DNA): TGTGCCAGCAGTGCCCGGACAGGGCCCAATTCACCCCTCCACTTT.

The chain is built from TRBV5-1 and TRBJ1-3; D is ambiguous. The CDR3 is made up of 14 amino acids. Germline V gives CDR1 SGHRS, CDR2 YFSETQ. Between the trimmed V and J ends, which lost 0 bases and 2 bases, there was a span of 6 bases. The CDR3 spells CASSLGPAGNTIYF. In DNA, the CDR3 is TGCGCCAGCAGCTTGGGCCCAGCTGGAAACACCATATATTTT.

The chain is built from TRBV27 and TRBJ2-2; D might be TRBD1 (6 bases). Between the trimmed V and J ends, which lost 10 bases and 3 bases, there was a span of 12 bases. CDR1 and CDR2 from the germline V gene are MNHEY and SMNVEV (reference sequence). The CDR3 contains 13 residues. The CDR3: CAIKDSHTGELFF. CDR3 DNA: TGTGCCATCAAGGACAGTCACACCGGGGAGCTGTTTTTT.